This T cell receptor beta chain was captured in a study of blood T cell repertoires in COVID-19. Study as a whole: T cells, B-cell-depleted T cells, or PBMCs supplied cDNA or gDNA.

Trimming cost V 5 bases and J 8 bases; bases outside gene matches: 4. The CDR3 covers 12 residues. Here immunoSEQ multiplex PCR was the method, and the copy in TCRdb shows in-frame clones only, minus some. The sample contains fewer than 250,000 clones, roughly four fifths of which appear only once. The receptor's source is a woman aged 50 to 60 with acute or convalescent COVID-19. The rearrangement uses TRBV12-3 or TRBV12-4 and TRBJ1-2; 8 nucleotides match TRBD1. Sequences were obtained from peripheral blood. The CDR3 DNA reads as TGTGCCAGCAGTGACAGGGGCGGGGGCTACACCTTC. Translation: CASSDRGGGYTF.